This is a list of T cell receptor beta chains from one sample in a study of blood T cell repertoires in COVID-19. Sequencing used immunoSEQ multiplex PCR; TCRdb keeps in-frame clones, though not all of them. The top ten clones hold more than 4% of a sample with 30,000 to 35,000 clones, about 93% of them seen once. The sample taken for sequencing was peripheral blood. The receptors stem from a human donor in a cohort sampled during active COVID-19. Both conserved end residues are part of each CDR3. The D gene is left open where the match is weak. Where a row states a size, it is once, few, many or the class of an expanded clone; other rows omit it.

>TRBV7-3|-|TRBJ2-6|few
CASSLTRAGNSGANVLTF
TGTGCCAGCAGCTTAACGAGGGCCGGCAACTCTGGGGCCAACGTCCTGACTTTC
>TRBV28|-|TRBJ2-2|-
CASRGSGLTGELFF
TGTGCCAGCAGAGGATCAGGGCTCACCGGGGAGCTGTTTTTT
>TRBV6-6|TRBD2|TRBJ2-3|-
CASSYTSGTDTQYF
TGTGCCAGCAGTTACACTAGCGGCACAGATACGCAGTATTTT
>TRBV3-1/TRBV3-2|-|TRBJ2-2|-
CASSQGLNTGELFF
TGTGCCAGCAGCCAAGGACTGAACACCGGGGAGCTGTTTTTT
>TRBV6-5|-|TRBJ1-6|-
CASSYSSGYNSPLHF
TGTGCCAGCAGTTACTCTAGCGGGTATAATTCACCCCTCCACTTT
>TRBV29-1|TRBD1|TRBJ1-4|-
CSVGTGENEKLFF
TGCAGCGTTGGGACAGGGGAAAATGAAAAACTGTTTTTT
>TRBV10-3|TRBD2|TRBJ2-1|-
CAIRFGVAGDNEQFF
TGTGCCATCAGATTTGGGGTAGCGGGAGATAATGAGCAGTTCTTC
>TRBV2|TRBD1|TRBJ1-5|few
CASSGGRGLNQPQHF
TGTGCCAGCAGTGGAGGCAGGGGGCTAAATCAGCCCCAGCATTTT
>TRBV3-1/TRBV3-2|TRBD1|TRBJ2-3|-
CASSQDAGGTDTQYF
TGTGCCAGCAGCCAAGACGCAGGGGGAACAGATACGCAGTATTTT
>TRBV10-3|-|TRBJ1-2|-
CAISEGPLPQSSYGYTF
TGTGCCATCAGTGAGGGCCCCCTCCCACAGTCATCCTATGGCTACACCTTC
>TRBV2|-|TRBJ2-7|-
CASGGQHYEQYF
TGTGCCAGCGGTGGACAACACTACGAGCAGTACTTC
>TRBV10-3|-|TRBJ1-5|once
CAISLAGDQPQHF
TGTGCCATCAGTTTGGCAGGGGACCAGCCCCAGCATTTT
>TRBV5-1|TRBD1|TRBJ1-4|-
CASRQGADEKLFF
TGCGCCAGCAGGCAGGGGGCGGATGAAAAACTGTTTTTT
>TRBV3-1/TRBV3-2|TRBD1|TRBJ1-1|-
CASSRGPGQLNTEAFF
TGTGCCAGCAGCCGCGGGCCGGGACAGTTGAACACTGAAGCTTTCTTT
>TRBV5-8|-|TRBJ2-2|-
CASSLSRDSDTGELFF
TGTGCCAGCAGCTTGTCTCGGGATTCGGACACCGGGGAGCTGTTTTTT
>TRBV6-5|-|TRBJ2-1|-
CASRVISGNEQFF
TGTGCCAGCAGGGTCATCTCGGGCAATGAGCAGTTCTTC
>TRBV11-2|TRBD1|TRBJ1-1|-
CASSLLGTGDTEAFF
TGTGCCAGCAGCTTACTCGGGACAGGGGACACTGAAGCTTTCTTT
>TRBV4-1|TRBD1|TRBJ1-1|few
CASSRSGTGRGNTEAFF
TGCGCCAGCAGCCGATCCGGGACAGGGAGGGGGAACACTGAAGCTTTCTTT
>TRBV4-1|TRBD2|TRBJ2-5|-
CASSPPSGLAGIQETQYF
TGCGCCAGCAGCCCCCCTTCGGGACTAGCGGGCATCCAAGAGACCCAGTACTTC
>TRBV30|TRBD1|TRBJ2-7|-
CAWSDRGNEQYF
TGTGCCTGGTCGGACAGGGGAAACGAGCAGTACTTC
>TRBV5-4|TRBD2|TRBJ2-1|-
CASSLYSGSTYNEQFF
TGTGCCAGCAGCTTGTATAGCGGGAGTACTTACAATGAGCAGTTCTTC
>TRBV18|-|TRBJ2-6|-
CASSPSPGANVLTF
TGTGCCAGCTCACCATCTCCTGGGGCCAACGTCCTGACTTTC
>TRBV4-1|-|TRBJ2-7|-
CASSHRLSYEQYF
TGCGCCAGCAGCCACCGGTTATCGTACGAGCAGTACTTC
>TRBV9|-|TRBJ1-2|-
CASSAGQGPNYGYTF
TGTGCCAGCAGCGCGGGCCAGGGGCCAAACTATGGCTACACCTTC
>TRBV6-5|-|TRBJ1-2|-
CASTRPGMDYGYTF
TGTGCCAGCACGCGCCCAGGGATGGACTATGGCTACACCTTC
>TRBV29-1|TRBD2|TRBJ2-1|-
CSVEEGLADEQFF
TGCAGCGTTGAAGAAGGACTAGCGGATGAGCAGTTCTTC
>TRBV7-8|-|TRBJ1-2|-
CASSLAFGGPQIDYTF
TGTGCCAGCAGCTTAGCGTTCGGGGGTCCTCAAATTGACTACACCTTC
>TRBV25-1|TRBD2|TRBJ2-3|-
CASSDGTSGYTQYF
TGTGCCAGCAGTGATGGGACTAGCGGATATACGCAGTATTTT
>TRBV10-2|-|TRBJ1-6|-
CASTLITVNSPLHF
TGCGCCAGCACCCTGATCACAGTTAATTCACCCCTCCACTTT
>TRBV28|-|TRBJ1-6|-
CASSLAGGNSPLHF
TGTGCCAGCAGTTTGGCCGGGGGAAATTCACCCCTCCACTTT
>TRBV6-6|-|TRBJ1-2|-
CASSPWIGGPRTYGYTF
TGTGCCAGCAGTCCTTGGATAGGAGGCCCCCGAACCTATGGCTACACCTTC
>TRBV5-4|TRBD2|TRBJ2-7|-
CASSPTSGVSSYEQYF
TGTGCCAGCAGCCCGACTAGCGGGGTAAGCTCCTACGAGCAGTACTTC
>TRBV2|TRBD1|TRBJ1-4|-
CASGIPGQGATNEKLFF
TGTGCCAGTGGCATTCCGGGACAGGGTGCAACTAATGAAAAACTGTTTTTT
>TRBV7-6|-|TRBJ2-7|-
CASSLDDSLYEQYF
TGTGCCAGCAGCTTAGATGACAGTTTATACGAGCAGTACTTC
>TRBV24-1|TRBD2|TRBJ2-5|-
CATSDSGLAEETQYF
TGTGCCACCAGTGATTCGGGACTAGCTGAGGAGACCCAGTACTTC
>TRBV5-6|TRBD1|TRBJ2-7|-
CASSTGTESYEQYF
TGTGCCAGCAGTACCGGGACAGAATCCTACGAGCAGTACTTC
>TRBV5-1|-|TRBJ2-3|-
CASRQPGTDTQYF
TGCGCCAGCAGGCAACCGGGCACAGATACGCAGTATTTT
>TRBV5-1|-|TRBJ2-2|-
CASFRSATTGELFF
TGCGCCAGCTTTAGATCAGCGACCACCGGGGAGCTGTTTTTT
>TRBV10-3|TRBD1|TRBJ2-1|-
CAISDRTGAEPYNEQFF
TGTGCCATCAGTGATCGGACAGGGGCCGAACCCTACAATGAGCAGTTCTTC
>TRBV5-1|TRBD1|TRBJ1-6|-
CASSGGQGYNSPLHF
TGCGCCAGCAGCGGGGGACAGGGGTATAATTCACCCCTCCACTTT
>TRBV29-1|-|TRBJ1-2|-
CSVVEAHTGNLRGYTF
TGCAGCGTTGTTGAGGCCCACACAGGGAATCTCCGGGGCTACACCTTC